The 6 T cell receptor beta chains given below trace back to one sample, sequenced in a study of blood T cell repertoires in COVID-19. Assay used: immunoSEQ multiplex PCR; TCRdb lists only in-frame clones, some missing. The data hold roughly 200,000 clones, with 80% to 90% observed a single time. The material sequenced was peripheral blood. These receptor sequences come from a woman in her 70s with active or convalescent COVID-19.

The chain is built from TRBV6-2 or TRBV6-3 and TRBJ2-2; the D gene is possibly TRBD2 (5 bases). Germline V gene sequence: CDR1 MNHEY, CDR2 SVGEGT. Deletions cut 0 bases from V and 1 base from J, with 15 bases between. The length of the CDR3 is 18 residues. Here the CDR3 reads CASSYSRLAGVNTGELFF. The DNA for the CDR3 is TGTGCCAGCAGTTACTCGAGGCTAGCTGGGGTGAACACCGGGGAGCTGTTTTTT.

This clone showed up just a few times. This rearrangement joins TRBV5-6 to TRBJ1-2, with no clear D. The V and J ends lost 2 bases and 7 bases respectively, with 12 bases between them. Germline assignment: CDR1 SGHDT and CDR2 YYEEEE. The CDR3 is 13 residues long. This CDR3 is CASSFSAGAGYTF. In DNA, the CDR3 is TGTGCCAGCAGCTTCTCGGCGGGTGCTGGCTACACCTTC. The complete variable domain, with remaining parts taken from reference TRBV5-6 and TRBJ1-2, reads DAGVTQSPTHLIKTRGQQVTLRCSPKSGHDTVSWYQQALGQGPQFIFQYYEEEERQRGNFPDRFSGHQFPNYSSELNVNALLLGDSALYLCASSFSAGAGYTFGSGTRLTVV.

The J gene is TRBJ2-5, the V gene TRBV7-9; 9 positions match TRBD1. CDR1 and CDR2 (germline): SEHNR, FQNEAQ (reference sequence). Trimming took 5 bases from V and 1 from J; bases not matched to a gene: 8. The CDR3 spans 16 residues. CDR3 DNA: TGTGCCAGCAGCCAGAGGGGGACAGGGCGCCAAGAGACCCAGTACTTC. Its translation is CASSQRGTGRQETQYF.

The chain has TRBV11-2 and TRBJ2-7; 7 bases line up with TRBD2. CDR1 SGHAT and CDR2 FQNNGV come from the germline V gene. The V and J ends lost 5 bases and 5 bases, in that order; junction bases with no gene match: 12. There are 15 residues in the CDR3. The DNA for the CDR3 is TGTGCCAGCAGCATCTACGGGACTAAGTGGGACGAGCAGTACTTC. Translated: CASSIYGTKWDEQYF.

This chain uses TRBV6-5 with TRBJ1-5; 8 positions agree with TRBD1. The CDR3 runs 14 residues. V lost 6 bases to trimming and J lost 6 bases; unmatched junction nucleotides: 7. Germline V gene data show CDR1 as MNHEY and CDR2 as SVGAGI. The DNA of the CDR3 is TGTGCCAGCAGACGCGGACAGGGACGTCAGCCCCAGCATTTT. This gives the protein CASRRGQGRQPQHF.

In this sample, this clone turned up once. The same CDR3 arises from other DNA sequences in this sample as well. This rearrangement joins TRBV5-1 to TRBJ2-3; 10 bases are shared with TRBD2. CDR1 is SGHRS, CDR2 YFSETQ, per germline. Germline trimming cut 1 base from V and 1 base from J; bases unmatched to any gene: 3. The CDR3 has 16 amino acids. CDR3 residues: CASSLRLAGGTDTQYF. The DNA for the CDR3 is TGCGCCAGCAGCTTGAGGCTAGCGGGAGGCACAGATACGCAGTATTTT.